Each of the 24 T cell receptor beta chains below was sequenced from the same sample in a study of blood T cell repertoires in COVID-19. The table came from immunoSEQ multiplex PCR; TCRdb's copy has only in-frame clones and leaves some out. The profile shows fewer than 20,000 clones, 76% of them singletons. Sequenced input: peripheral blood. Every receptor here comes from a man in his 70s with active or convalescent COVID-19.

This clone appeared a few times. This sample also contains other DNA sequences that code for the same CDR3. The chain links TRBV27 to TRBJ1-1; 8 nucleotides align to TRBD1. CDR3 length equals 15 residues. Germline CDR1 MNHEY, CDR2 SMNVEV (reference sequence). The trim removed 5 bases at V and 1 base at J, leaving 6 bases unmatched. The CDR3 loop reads CASSPRQGWNTEAFF. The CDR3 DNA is TGTGCCAGCAGTCCCCGACAGGGGTGGAACACTGAAGCTTTCTTT.

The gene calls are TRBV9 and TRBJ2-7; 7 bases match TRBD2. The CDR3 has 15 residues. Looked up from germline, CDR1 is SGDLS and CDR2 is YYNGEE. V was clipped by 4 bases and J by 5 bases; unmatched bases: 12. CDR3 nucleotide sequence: TGTGCCAGCAGCCCCCGTGCGGGAGAGTTCAACGAGCAGTACTTC. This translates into CASSPRAGEFNEQYF.

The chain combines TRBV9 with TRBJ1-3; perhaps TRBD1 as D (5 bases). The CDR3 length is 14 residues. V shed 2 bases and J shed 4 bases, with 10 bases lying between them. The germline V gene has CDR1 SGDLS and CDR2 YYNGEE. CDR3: CASSVFDRGNTIYF. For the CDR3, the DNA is TGTGCCAGCAGCGTCTTCGACAGAGGAAACACCATATATTTT. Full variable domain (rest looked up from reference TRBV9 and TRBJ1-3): DSGVTQTPKHLITATGQRVTLRCSPRSGDLSVYWYQQSLDQGLQFLIQYYNGEERAKGNILERFSAQQFPDLHSELNLSSLELGDSALYFCASSVFDRGNTIYFGEGSWLTVV.

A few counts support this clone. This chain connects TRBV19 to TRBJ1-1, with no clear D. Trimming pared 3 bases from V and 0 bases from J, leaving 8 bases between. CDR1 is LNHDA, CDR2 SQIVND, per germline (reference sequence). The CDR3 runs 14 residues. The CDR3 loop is CASSIELLNTEAFF. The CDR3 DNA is TGTGCCAGTAGTATCGAACTTCTGAACACTGAAGCTTTCTTT. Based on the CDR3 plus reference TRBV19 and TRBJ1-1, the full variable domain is DGGITQSPKYLFRKEGQNVTLSCEQNLNHDAMYWYRQDPGQGLRLIYYSQIVNDFQKGDIAEGYSVSREKKESFPLTVTSAQKNPTAFYLCASSIELLNTEAFFGQGTRLTVV.

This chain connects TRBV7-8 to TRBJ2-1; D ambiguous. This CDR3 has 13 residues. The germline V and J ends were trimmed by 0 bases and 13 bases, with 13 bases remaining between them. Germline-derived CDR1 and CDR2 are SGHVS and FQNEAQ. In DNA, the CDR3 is TGTGCCAGCAGCTTAGCGTCGGAGACTCCTCAGTTCTTC. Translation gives CASSLASETPQFF.

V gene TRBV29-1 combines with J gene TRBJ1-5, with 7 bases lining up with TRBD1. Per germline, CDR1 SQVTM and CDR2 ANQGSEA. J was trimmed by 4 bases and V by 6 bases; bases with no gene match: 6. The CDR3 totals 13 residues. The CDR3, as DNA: TGCAGCGTCACACAGGGGTGGAATCAGCCCCAGCATTTT. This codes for CSVTQGWNQPQHF.

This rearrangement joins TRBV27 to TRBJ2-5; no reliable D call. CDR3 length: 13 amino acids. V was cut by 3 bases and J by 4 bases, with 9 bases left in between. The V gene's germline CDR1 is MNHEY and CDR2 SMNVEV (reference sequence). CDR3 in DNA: TGTGCCAGCAGTTTTGCCCTAGGAGAGACCCAGTACTTC. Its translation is CASSFALGETQYF.

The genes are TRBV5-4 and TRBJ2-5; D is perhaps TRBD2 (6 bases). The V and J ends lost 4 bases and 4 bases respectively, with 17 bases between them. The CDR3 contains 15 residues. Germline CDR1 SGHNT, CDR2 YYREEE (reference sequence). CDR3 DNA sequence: TGTGCCAGCAGCAAAGACCTGGGGGGAAGAGAGACCCAGTACTTC. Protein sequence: CASSKDLGGRETQYF.

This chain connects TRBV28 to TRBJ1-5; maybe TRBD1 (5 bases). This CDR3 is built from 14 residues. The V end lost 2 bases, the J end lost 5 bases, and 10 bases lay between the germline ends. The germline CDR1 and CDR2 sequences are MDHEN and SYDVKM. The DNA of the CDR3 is TGTGCCAGCAGTTTACTGGGGCCTTATCAGCCCCAGCATTTT. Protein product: CASSLLGPYQPQHF.

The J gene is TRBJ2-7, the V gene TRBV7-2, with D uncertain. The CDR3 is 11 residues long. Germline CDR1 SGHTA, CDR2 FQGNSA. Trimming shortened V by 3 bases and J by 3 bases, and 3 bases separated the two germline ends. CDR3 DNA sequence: TGTGCCAGCAGCTTCTACTACGAGCAGTACTTC. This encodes CASSFYYEQYF.

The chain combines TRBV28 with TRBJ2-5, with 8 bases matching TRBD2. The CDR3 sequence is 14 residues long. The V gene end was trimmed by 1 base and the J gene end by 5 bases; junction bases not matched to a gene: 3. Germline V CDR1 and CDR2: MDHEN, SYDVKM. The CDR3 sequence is CASSLYGGAETQYF. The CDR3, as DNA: TGTGCCAGCAGTTTATACGGGGGGGCCGAGACCCAGTACTTC. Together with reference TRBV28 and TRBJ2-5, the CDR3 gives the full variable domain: DVKVTQSSRYLVKRTGEKVFLECVQDMDHENMFWYRQDPGLGLRLIYFSYDVKMKEKGDIPEGYSVSREKKERFSLILESASTNQTSMYLCASSLYGGAETQYFGPGTRLLVL.

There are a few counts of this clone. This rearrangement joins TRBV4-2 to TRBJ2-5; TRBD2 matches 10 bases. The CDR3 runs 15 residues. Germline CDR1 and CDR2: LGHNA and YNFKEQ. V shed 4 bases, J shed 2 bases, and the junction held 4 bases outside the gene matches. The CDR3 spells CASSPAGGRQETQYF. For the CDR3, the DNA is TGTGCCAGCAGCCCAGCGGGAGGGAGACAAGAGACCCAGTACTTC.

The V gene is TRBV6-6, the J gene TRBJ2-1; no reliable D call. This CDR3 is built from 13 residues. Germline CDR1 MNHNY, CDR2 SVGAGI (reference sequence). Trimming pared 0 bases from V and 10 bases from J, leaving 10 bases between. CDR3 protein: CASSYSQLYEQFF. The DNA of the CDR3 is TGTGCCAGCAGTTACTCGCAGTTATACGAGCAGTTCTTC.

In nucleotides, the CDR3 is TGTGCCAGCAGTCCCCCCGCAGGGGGCCCCCATTCACCCCTCCACTTT. Its protein product is CASSPPAGGPHSPLHF. This chain connects TRBV27 to TRBJ1-6; 8 positions agree with TRBD1. CDR1 and CDR2 (germline): MNHEY, SMNVEV (reference sequence). This CDR3 comprises 16 residues. V shed 5 bases, J shed 8 bases, and the junction held 11 bases outside the gene matches.

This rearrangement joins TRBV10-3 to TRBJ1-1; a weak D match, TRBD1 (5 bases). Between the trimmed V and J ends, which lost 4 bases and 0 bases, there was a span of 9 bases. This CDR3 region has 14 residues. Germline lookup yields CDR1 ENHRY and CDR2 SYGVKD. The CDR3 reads CAISGGLLNTEAFF. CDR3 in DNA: TGTGCCATCAGTGGGGGACTCTTGAACACTGAAGCTTTCTTT.

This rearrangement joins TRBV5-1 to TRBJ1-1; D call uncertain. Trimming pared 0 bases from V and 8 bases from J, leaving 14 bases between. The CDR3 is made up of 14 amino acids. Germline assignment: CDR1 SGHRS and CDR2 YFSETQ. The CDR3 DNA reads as TGCGCCAGCAGCTTGGTGACAACTAGTCTAGAAGCTTTCTTT. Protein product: CASSLVTTSLEAFF.

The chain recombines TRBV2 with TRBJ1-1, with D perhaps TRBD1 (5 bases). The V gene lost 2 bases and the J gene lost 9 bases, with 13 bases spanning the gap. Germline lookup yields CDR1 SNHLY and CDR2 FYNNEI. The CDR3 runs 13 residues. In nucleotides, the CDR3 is TGTGCCAGCAGTGAAAGGGAGGGGATGAAAGCTTTCTTT. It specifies CASSEREGMKAFF.

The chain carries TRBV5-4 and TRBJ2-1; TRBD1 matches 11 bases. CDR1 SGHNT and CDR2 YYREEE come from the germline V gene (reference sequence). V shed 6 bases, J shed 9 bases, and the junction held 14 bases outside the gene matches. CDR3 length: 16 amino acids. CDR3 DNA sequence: TGTGCCAGCATGCCGGGACAGGGGGGAGTGGTAGGTGAGCAGTTCTTC. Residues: CASMPGQGGVVGEQFF. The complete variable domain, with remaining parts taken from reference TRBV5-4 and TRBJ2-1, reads ETGVTQSPTHLIKTRGQQVTLRCSSQSGHNTVSWYQQALGQGPQFIFQYYREEENGRGNFPPRFSGLQFPNYSSELNVNALELDDSALYLCASMPGQGGVVGEQFFGPGTRLTVL.

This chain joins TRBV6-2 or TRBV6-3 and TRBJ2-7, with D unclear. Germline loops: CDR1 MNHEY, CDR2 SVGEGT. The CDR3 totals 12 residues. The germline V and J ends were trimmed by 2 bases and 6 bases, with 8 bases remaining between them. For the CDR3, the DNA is TGTGCCAGCAGTTACGGGTGGAGCGAGCAGTACTTC. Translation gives CASSYGWSEQYF.

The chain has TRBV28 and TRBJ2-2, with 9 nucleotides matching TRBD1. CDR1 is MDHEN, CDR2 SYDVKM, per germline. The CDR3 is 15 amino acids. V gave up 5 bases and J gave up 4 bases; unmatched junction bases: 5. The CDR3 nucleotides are TGTGCCAGCAGTATGGGGGACAGGGTCACCGGGGAGCTGTTTTTT. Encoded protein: CASSMGDRVTGELFF.

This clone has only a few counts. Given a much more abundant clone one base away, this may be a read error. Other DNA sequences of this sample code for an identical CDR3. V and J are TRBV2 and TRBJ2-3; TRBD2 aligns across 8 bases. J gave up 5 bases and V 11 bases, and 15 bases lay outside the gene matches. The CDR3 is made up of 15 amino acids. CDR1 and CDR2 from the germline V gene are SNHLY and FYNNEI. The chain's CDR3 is CARGGTWGGQDTQYF. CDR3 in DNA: TGTGCCCGCGGGGGGACATGGGGGGGGCAAGATACGCAGTATTTT. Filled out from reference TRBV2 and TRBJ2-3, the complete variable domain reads EPEVTQTPSHQVTQMGQEVILRCVPISNHLYFYWYRQILGQKVEFLVSFYNNEISEKSEIFDDQFSVERPDGSNFTLKIRSTKLEDSAMYFCARGGTWGGQDTQYFGPGTRLTVL.

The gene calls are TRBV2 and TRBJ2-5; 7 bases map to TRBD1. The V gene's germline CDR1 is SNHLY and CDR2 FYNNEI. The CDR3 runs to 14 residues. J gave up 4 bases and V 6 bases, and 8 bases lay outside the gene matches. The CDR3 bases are TGTGCCAGCAGAGCGACAGGGTTCCGAGAGACCCAGTACTTC. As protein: CASRATGFRETQYF. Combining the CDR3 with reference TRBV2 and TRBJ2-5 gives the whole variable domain EPEVTQTPSHQVTQMGQEVILRCVPISNHLYFYWYRQILGQKVEFLVSFYNNEISEKSEIFDDQFSVERPDGSNFTLKIRSTKLEDSAMYFCASRATGFRETQYFGPGTRLLVL.

The CDR3 loop is CASKIGDTQYF. The CDR3 nucleotides are TGTGCCAGTAAGATCGGGGATACGCAGTATTTT. This chain links TRBV19 with TRBJ2-3; unclear D gene. The CDR3 runs to 11 residues. Germline CDR1 LNHDA, CDR2 SQIVND (reference sequence). V was shortened by 7 bases and J by 6 bases, with 8 bases between the two germline ends.

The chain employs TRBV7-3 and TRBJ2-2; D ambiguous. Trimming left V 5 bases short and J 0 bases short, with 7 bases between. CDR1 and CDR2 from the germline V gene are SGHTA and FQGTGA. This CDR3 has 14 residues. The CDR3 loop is CASSLLSNTGELFF. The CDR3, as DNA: TGTGCCAGCAGCCTCCTGTCGAACACCGGGGAGCTGTTTTTT.